The rows below give T cell receptor beta chains drawn from one sample of a study of T-cell reconstitution after alpha-beta-depleted transplantation in children. TCRdb re-called the PCR reads through MiXCR, storing one row per CDR3 protein. The sample consists of 550,000 to 800,000 distinct CDR3 sequences, roughly 14% of them appearing once. Sample: PBMCs, taken before TCRalphabeta/CD19-depleted stem cell transplant. The receptors originated from a girl under 10 years old with congenital amegakaryocytic thrombocytopenia, due to receive a stem cell transplant. CDR3s leave out the opening cysteine and the closing phenylalanine or tryptophan.

>TRBJ1-3|TRBV29-1|10
SAYRGGNTIY
>TRBJ1-2|TRBV27|11
ASSFGPKSGYT
>TRBJ2-7|TRBV6-1|11
ASGYRDSYEQY
>TRBJ2-7|TRBV28|13
ASSFIASGSYEQY
>TRBJ1-2|TRBV5-5|11
ASSPTAGRGYT
>TRBJ2-5|TRBV20-1|12
SAEILDSWETQY
>TRBJ2-7|TRBV20-1|9
SARVIYEQY
>TRBJ1-1|TRBV5-1|11
ASSRQPATEAF
>TRBJ2-1|TRBV30|12
AWSVRLRYNEQF
>TRBJ1-2|TRBV5-1|11
ASSVRDSYGYT
>TRBJ2-2|TRBV7-3|13
ASSLYSAGDGELF